The TCR beta chain under discussion was sequenced for a study of OX40 agonist ivuxolimab in advanced cancers. Study-level results: Within 6 weeks, CD4+ and CD8+ blood T cells expanded clonally at 0.1 to 3.0 mg/kg.

A word on this clone: What it binds is not known.

Assay used: immunoSEQ multiplex PCR; TCRdb lists only in-frame clones, some missing. The sample lists around 100,000 clones, about 88% occurring once. Germline CDR1 and CDR2: SGDLS and YYNGEE. This CDR3 comprises 15 residues. V lost 1 base, J lost 3 bases, and 13 bases lay in between. This receptor was obtained from an adult with an advanced solid tumor such as melanoma, head and neck, liver or kidney cancer. Sequencing was performed on CD4+ or CD8+ T cells sorted from blood, taken in a trial of the OX40 agonist ivuxolimab. The chain employs TRBV9 and TRBJ2-5; possibly TRBD1 or TRBD2 for D (5 bases each). CDR3: CASSVTGRAKETQYF. As DNA, the CDR3 is TGTGCCAGCAGCGTAACGGGACGAGCTAAAGAGACCCAGTACTTC.